The T cell receptor (beta chain) under discussion was sequenced for a study of T cell responses to AZD1222 COVID-19 vaccine. TCRdb's table, derived via immunoSEQ multiplex PCR, lists solely in-frame clones and lacks some. Here the sample spans some 170,000 clones, 91% being singletons. The V and J ends lost 0 bases and 1 base respectively, with 16 bases between them. Germline lookup yields CDR1 LGHNA and CDR2 YSLEER. The CDR3 length is 18 residues. This receptor was obtained from an adult who received the AZD1222 COVID-19 vaccine. The input for sequencing was peripheral blood, taken 28 days after the second AZD1222 dose. The chain is built from TRBV4-3 and TRBJ1-5; D not resolved. CDR3 sequence reads: CASSQDLLPTTSNQPQHF. In DNA, the CDR3 is TGCGCCAGCAGCCAAGATCTTCTCCCCACCACAAGCAATCAGCCCCAGCATTTT.